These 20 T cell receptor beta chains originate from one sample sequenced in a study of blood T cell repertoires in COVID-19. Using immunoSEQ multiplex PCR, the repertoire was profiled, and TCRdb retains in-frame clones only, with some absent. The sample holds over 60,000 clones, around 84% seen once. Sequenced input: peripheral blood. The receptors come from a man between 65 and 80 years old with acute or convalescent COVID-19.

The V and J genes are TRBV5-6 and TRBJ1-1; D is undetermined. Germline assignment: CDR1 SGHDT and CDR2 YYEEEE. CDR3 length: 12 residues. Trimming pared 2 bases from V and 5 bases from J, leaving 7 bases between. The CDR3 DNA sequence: TGTGCCAGCAGCTTTGTGAGGACTGAAGCTTTCTTT. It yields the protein CASSFVRTEAFF.

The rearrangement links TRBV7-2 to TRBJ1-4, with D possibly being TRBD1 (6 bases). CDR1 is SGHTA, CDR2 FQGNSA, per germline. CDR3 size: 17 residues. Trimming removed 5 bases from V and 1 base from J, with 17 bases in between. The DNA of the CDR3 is TGTGCCAGCAGCCATACTACAGGGAGAGTAACTAATGAAAAACTGTTTTTT. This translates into CASSHTTGRVTNEKLFF.

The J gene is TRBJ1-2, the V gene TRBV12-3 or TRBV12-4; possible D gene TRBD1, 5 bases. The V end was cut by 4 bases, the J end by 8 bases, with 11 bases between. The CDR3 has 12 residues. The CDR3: CASSSWGGGYTF. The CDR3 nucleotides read TGTGCCAGCAGTTCGTGGGGCGGCGGCTACACCTTC.

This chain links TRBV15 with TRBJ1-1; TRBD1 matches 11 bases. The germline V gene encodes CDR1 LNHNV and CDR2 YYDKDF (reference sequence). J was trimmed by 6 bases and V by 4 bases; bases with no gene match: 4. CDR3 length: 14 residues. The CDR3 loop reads CATSTAGQGAEAFF. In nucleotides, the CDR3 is TGTGCCACCAGCACCGCGGGACAGGGGGCTGAAGCTTTCTTT.

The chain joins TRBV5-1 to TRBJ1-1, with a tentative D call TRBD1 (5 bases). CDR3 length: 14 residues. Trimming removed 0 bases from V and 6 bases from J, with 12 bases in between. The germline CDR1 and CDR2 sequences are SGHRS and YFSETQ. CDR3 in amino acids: CASSLGQSGSEAFF. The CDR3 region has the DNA TGCGCCAGCAGCTTGGGACAGTCAGGCTCTGAAGCTTTCTTT.

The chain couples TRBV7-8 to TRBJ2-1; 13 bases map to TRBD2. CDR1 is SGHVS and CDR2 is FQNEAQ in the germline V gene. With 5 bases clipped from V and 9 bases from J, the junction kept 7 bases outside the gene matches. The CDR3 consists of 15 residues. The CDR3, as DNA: TGTGCCAGCAGCCAGCGGACTAGCGGGAGTGGTGAGCAGTTCTTC. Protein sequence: CASSQRTSGSGEQFF.

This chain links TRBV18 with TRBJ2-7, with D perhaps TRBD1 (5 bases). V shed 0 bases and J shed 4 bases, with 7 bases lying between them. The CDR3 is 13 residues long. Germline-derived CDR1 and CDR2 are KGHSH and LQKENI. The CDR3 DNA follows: TGTGCCAGCTCACCACCGACAGTTTACGAGCAGTACTTC. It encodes CASSPPTVYEQYF.

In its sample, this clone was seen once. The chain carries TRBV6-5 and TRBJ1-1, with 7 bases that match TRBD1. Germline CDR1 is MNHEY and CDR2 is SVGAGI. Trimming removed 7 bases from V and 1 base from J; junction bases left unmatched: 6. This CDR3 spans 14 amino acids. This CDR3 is CASTWDRSNTEAFF. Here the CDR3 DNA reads TGTGCCAGCACCTGGGACAGATCGAACACTGAAGCTTTCTTT.

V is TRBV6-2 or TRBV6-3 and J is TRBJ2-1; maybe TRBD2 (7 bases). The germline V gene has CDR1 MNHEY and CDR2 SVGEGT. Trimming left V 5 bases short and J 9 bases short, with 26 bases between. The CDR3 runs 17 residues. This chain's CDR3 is CASSTPGGSEGGGEQFF. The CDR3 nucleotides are TGTGCCAGCAGTACCCCGGGCGGTAGCGAGGGGGGGGGTGAGCAGTTCTTC.

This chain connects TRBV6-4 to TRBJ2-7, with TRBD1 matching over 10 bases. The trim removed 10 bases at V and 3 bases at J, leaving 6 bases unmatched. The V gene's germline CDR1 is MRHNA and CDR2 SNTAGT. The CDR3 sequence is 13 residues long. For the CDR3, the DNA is TGTGCCATCCCGGGACAGGGGTTCTACGAGCAGTACTTC. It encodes CAIPGQGFYEQYF.

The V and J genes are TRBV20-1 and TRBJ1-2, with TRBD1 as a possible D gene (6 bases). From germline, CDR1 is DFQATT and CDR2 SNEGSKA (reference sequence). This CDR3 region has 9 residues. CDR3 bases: TGCAGAGAGGGGGATGGCTACACCTTC. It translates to CREGDGYTF.

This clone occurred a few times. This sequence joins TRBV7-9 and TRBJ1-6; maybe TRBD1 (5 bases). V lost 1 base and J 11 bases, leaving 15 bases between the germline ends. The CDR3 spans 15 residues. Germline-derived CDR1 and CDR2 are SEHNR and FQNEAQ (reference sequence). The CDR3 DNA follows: TGTGCCAGCAGCTTAGGGCAGGGTGCACGTCCACCCCTCCACTTT. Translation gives CASSLGQGARPPLHF.

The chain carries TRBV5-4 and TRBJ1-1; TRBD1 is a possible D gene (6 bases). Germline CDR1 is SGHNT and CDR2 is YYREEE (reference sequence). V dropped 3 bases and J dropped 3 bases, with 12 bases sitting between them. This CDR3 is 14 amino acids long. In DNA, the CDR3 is TGTGCCAGCAGCTCCTTTCAGGGGTACACTGAAGCTTTCTTT. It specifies CASSSFQGYTEAFF.

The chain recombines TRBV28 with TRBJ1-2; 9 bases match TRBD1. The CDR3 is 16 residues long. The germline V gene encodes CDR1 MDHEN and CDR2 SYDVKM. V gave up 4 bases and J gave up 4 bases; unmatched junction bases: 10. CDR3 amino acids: CASSSAPGQGIYGYTF. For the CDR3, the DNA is TGTGCCAGCAGTTCCGCCCCCGGACAGGGGATCTATGGCTACACCTTC.

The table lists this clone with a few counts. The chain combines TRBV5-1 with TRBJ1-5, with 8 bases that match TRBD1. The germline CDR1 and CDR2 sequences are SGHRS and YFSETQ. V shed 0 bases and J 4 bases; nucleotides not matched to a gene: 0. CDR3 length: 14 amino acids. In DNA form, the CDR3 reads TGCGCCAGCAGCTTGGGGGACAGGAATCAGCCCCAGCATTTT. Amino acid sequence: CASSLGDRNQPQHF.

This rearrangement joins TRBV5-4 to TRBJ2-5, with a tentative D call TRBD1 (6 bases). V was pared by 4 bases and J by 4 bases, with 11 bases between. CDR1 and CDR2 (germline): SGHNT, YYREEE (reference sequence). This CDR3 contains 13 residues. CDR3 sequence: CASSPVGGETQYF. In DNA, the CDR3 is TGTGCCAGCAGCCCGGTAGGGGGAGAGACCCAGTACTTC.

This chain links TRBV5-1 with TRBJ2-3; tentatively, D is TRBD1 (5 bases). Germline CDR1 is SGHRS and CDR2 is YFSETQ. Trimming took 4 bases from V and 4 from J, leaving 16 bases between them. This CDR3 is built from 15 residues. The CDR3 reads CASSPDNQKADTQYF. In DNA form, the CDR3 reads TGCGCCAGCAGCCCGGACAACCAGAAGGCAGATACGCAGTATTTT.

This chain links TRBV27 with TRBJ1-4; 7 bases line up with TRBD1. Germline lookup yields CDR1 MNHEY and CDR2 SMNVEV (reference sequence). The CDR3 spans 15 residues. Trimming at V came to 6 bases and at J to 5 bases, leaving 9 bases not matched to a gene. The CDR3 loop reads CASRPSRDRNEKLFF. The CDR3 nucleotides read TGTGCCAGCAGGCCTAGCCGGGACAGAAATGAAAAACTGTTTTTT.

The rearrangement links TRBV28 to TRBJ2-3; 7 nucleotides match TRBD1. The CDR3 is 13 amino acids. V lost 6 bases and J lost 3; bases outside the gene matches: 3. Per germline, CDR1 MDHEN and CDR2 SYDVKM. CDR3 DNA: TGTGCCAGCAGACCGGGACAGACAGATACGCAGTATTTT. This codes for CASRPGQTDTQYF.

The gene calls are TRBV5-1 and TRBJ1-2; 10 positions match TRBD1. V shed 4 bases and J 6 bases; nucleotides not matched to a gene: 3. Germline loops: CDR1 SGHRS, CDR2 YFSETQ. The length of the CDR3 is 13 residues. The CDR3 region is CASSGDRGNGYTF. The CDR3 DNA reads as TGCGCCAGCAGCGGGGACAGGGGAAATGGCTACACCTTC.